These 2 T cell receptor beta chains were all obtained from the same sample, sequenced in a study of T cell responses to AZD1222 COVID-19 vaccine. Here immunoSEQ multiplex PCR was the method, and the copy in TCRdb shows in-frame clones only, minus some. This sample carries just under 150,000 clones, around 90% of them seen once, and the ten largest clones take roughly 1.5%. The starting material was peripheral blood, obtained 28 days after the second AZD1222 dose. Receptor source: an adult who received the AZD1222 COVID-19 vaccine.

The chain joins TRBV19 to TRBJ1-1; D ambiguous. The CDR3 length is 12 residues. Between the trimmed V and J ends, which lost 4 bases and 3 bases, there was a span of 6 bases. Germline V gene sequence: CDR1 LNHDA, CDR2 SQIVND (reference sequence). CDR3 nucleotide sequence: TGTGCCAGTAGTACGGATTACACTGAAGCTTTCTTT. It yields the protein CASSTDYTEAFF.

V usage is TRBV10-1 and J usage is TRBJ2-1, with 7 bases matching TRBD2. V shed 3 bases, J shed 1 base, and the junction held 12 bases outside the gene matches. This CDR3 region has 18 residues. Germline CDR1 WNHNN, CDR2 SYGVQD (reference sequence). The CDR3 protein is CASSDKAGRPGSYNEQFF. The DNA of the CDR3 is TGCGCCAGCAGTGATAAAGCGGGACGTCCAGGGTCCTACAATGAGCAGTTCTTC.